This entry concerns a single TCR beta chain. This clonotype was seen repeatedly, ten times or more. There is no known antigen for this receptor. It has no much larger one-base neighbor in the sample; base qualities were not kept. This record comes from a study of T cells in Graves' hyperthyroidism and ophthalmopathy (dated by TCRdb to between 2018 and 2021). With respect to the entire study: Peripheral blood samples were taken at the time of initial diagnosis, prior to any treatment. TCR V-J signatures able to tell the groups apart were searched for in a discovery cohort of 90 to 100 patients, of whom roughly 42 had Graves' ophthalmopathy and roughly 59 had stable Graves' hyperthyroidism. For training and testing, the 110 or so patients in the discovery cohort were randomly divided in a 7:3 ratio. Prospective prediction of ophthalmopathy was tested in an independent validation cohort consisting of 18 to 20 hyperthyroidism patients and some 15 patients who later progressed to ophthalmopathy. Following sampling, methimazole starting at 30 mg daily was given to hyperthyroidism patients, and high-dose intravenous methylprednisolone was given to ophthalmopathy patients. Thyroid tissue and blood T-cell repertoires from six Graves' hyperthyroidism patients were also compared in the study. TCR Vbeta CDR3 sequencing of 130 to 150 peripheral blood samples (43 ophthalmopathy, some 75 hyperthyroidism and about 17 progressor patients) is reported in the paper.

Results the study describes overall, beyond this receptor: Sample size was not statistically predetermined, and investigators were not blinded to group allocation. In validation, the model predicted progression to ophthalmopathy a median of about 6.8 months before onset, with about 70% sensitivity and 72.22% specificity. Ophthalmopathy was separated from stable hyperthyroidism by a 13 V-J signature model, with over 85% sensitivity and approximately 81% specificity obtained in cross-validation and 80%/75% obtained in testing. Most expanded thyroid clonotypes (frequency above 0.001) were also found in blood, which suggests that blood repertoires may mirror thyroid immune responses.

The TCR beta CDR3 regions were amplified from the RNA transcripts. A first-round RT-PCR of the TCR CDR3 used the HTBI primer set with the Qiagen OneStep RT-PCR kit. Libraries were constructed in a second round of multiplex PCR, after which size selection and purification were performed. Paired-end sequencing of the libraries was performed with 100 bp reads on an Illumina HiSeq2000. In the paper's pipeline: SOAPnuke was used to process the raw data, throwing out any read that contained adapters or uncalled bases, had a mean Phred below 15, or lacked an exact constant-primer or identifier match. COPE v1.2.5 was used to merge the high-quality paired reads, and each unique nucleotide sequence was defined as a clonotype. MiTCR v1.1 was used to align the clonotypes against IMGT TRBV, TRBD and TRBJ reference segments. The analysis was restricted to V-J combinations with a frequency above 0.0001, which together covered 99.2% of the repertoires. The TCS score was defined as the ratio of F50 (clonal expansion) to E x V (chaos), calculated using BLOSUM62-based TCRdist between CDR3 peptides within each V-J. Welch's t-statistics and random forest reduced several hundred V-J features to roughly 13, which were used in a naive Bayes classifier (R e1071). TCRdb reprocessing: public reads trimmed at Q25 with fastp, clones called with MiXCR, in-frame beta chains kept. Identical CDR3 proteins give one entry, which carries the most common genes and DNA. What appears here as the V and J calls and clone size reflects TCRdb's work, not the paper's. This sample has around 350,000 distinct CDR3 sequences in its table, and approximately 17% of those were observed once. In total, the top ten clones hold around a third of the sample.

The hyperthyroidism patients were between 18 and 65 years old and newly diagnosed, with a disease duration of less than 2 months. Any patient with an uncontrolled infection, another autoimmune disease, pregnancy or lactation was excluded. Clinical symptoms, serum thyroxine and TRAb, thyroid ultrasound, and orbital computed tomography formed the basis for the diagnoses. For progressor patients, blood was drawn at the first diagnosis of hyperthyroidism, before any ophthalmopathy symptoms had appeared. Ficoll-Paque density gradient centrifugation was used to isolate PBMCs from approximately 10 ml of fresh peripheral blood. Patients classed as progressors first received a Graves' hyperthyroidism diagnosis and then went on to develop ophthalmopathy during follow-up. Total RNA was extracted with Trizol reagent, and quality was checked on an Agilent 2100 Bioanalyzer. CDR3 length: 15 amino acids, cysteine to phenylalanine. Only the CDR3 region is kept as DNA, spanning 45 bases read in frame from base 1. V and J are trimmed by 6 bases and 0 bases, and the gene matches miss 5 bases of the junction. The CDR1 and CDR2 encoded by the germline V gene (reference sequence) are MNHEY and SMNVEV.

The origin of this receptor is a woman under 40 with Graves' hyperthyroidism that later progressed to Graves' ophthalmopathy. Specimen: blood. The rearrangement joined TRBV27 to TRBJ1-3; TRBD1 fits 7 bases in the junction. The CDR3 loop reads CASSRQGSSGNTIYF. At the DNA level, the sequence is TGTGCCAGCAGCAGACAGGGTAGCTCTGGAAACACCATATATTTT.